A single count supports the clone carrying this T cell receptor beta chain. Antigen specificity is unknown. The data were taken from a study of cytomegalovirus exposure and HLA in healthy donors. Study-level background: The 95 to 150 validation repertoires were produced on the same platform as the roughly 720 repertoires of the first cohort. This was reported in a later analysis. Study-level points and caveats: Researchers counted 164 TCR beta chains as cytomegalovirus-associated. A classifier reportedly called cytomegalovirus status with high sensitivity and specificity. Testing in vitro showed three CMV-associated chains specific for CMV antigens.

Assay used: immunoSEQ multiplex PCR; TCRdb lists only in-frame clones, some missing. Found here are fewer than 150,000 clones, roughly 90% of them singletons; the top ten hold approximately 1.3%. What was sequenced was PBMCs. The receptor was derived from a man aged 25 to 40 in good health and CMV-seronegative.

CDR3 in amino acids: CASSGTSGRGEQFF. CDR3 coding DNA: TGCGCCAGCAGTGGGACTAGCGGGAGGGGTGAGCAGTTCTTC. V gene TRBV10-2 combines with J gene TRBJ2-1; 15 bases line up with TRBD2. Germline loops: CDR1 WSHSY, CDR2 SAAADI. The CDR3 has 14 amino acids. After removal of 4 bases from V and 9 bases from J, the junction contained 1 base not matched to a gene.